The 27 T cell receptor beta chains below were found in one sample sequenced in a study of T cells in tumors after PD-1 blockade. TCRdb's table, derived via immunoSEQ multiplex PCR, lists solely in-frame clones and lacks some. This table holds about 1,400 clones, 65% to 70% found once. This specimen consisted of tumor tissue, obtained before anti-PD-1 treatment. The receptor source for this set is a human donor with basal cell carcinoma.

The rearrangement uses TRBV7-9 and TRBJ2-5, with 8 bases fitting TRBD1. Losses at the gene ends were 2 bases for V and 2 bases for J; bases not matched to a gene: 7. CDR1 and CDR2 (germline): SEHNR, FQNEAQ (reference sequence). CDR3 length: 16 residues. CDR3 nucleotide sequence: TGTGCCAGCAGCTTAAAAACCGGGACAGGACAAGAGACCCAGTACTTC. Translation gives CASSLKTGTGQETQYF.

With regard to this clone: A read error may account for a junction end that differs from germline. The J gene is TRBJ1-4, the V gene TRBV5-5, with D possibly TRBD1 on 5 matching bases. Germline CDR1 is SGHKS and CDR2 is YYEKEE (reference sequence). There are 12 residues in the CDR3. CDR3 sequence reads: CASSLGSRGEVF. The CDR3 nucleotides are TGTGCCAGCAGCTTGGGTTCAAGGGGTGAAGTTTTT.

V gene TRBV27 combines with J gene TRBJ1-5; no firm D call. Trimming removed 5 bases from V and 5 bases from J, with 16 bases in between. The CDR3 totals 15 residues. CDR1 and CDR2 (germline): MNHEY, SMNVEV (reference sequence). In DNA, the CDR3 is TGTGCCAGCAGTCCACAGTCTCCCTGGGATCAGCCCCAGCATTTT. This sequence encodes CASSPQSPWDQPQHF.

The CDR3 loop is CASRDLSYEQYF. The CDR3 DNA follows: TGCGCCAGTCGGGACTTGTCCTACGAGCAGTACTTC. This sequence joins TRBV10-2 and TRBJ2-7; a weak D match, TRBD2 (6 bases). The CDR3 runs to 12 residues. Between the trimmed V and J ends, which lost 9 bases and 1 base, there was a span of 10 bases. The V gene's germline CDR1 is WSHSY and CDR2 SAAADI.

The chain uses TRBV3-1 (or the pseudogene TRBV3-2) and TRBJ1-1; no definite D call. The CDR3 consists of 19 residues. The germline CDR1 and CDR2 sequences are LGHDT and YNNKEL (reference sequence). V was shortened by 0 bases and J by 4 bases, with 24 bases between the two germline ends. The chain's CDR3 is CASSQERVRVGKVGTEAFF. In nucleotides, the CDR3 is TGTGCCAGCAGCCAAGAACGGGTCAGAGTTGGGAAAGTCGGCACTGAAGCTTTCTTT.

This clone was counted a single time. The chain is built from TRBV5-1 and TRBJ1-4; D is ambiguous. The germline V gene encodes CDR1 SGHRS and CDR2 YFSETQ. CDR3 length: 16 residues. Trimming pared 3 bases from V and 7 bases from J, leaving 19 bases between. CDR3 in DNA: TGCGCCAGCAGCTGGTCACCGATCCGCCCTGGTGAAAAACTGTTTTTT. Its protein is CASSWSPIRPGEKLFF.

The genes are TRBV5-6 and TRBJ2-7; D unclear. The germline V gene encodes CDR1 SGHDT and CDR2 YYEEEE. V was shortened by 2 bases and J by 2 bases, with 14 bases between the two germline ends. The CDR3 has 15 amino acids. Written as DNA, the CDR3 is TGTGCCAGCAGCTTTGGGTCGGACGGGCCCTACGAGCAGTACTTC. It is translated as CASSFGSDGPYEQYF.

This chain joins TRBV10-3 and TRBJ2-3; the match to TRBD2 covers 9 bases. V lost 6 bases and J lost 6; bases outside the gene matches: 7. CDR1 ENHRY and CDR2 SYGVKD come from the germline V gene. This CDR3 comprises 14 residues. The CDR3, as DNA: TGTGCCATCAGAGGGACTAGCCTAGGGGATACGCAGTATTTT. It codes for CAIRGTSLGDTQYF.

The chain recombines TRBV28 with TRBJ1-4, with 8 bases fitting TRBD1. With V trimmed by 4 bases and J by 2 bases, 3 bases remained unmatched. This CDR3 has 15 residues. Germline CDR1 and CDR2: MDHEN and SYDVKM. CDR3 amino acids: CASSSRTGTNEKLFF. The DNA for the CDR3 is TGTGCCAGCAGTTCTAGGACAGGGACTAATGAAAAACTGTTTTTT.

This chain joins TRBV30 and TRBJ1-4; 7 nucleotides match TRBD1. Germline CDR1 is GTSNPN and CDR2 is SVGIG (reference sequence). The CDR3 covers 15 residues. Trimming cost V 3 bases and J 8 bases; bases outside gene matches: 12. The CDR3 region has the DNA TGTGCCTGGAGCGTAGGGGGCACTGAAAGGGAAAAACTGTTTTTT. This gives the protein CAWSVGGTEREKLFF.

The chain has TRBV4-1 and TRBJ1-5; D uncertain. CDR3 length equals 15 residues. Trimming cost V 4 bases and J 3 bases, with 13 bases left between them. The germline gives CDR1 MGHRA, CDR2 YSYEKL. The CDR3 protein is CASSLHLNSNQPQHF. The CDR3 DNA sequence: TGCGCCAGCAGCCTTCACCTGAACTCCAATCAGCCCCAGCATTTT.

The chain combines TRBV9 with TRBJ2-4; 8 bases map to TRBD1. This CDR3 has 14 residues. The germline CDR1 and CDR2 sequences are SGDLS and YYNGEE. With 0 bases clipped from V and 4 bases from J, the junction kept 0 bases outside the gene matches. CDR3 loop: CASSVGTGKNIQYF. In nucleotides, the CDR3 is TGTGCCAGCAGCGTAGGGACAGGGAAAAACATTCAGTACTTC. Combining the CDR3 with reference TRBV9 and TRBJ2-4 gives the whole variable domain DSGVTQTPKHLITATGQRVTLRCSPRSGDLSVYWYQQSLDQGLQFLIQYYNGEERAKGNILERFSAQQFPDLHSELNLSSLELGDSALYFCASSVGTGKNIQYFGAGTRLSVL.

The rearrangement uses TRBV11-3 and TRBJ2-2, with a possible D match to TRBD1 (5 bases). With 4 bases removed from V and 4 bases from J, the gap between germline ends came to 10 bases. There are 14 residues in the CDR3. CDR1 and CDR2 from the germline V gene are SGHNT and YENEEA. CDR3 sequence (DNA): TGTGCCAGCAGCTCGAAGGGGCTCACCGGGGAGCTGTTTTTT. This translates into CASSSKGLTGELFF.

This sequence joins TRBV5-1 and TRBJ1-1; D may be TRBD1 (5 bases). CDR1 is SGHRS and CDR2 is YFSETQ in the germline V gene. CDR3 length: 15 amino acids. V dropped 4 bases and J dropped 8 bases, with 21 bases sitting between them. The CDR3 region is CASSATGTGTVEAFF. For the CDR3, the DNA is TGCGCCAGCAGCGCAACCGGGACGGGGACCGTAGAAGCTTTCTTT.

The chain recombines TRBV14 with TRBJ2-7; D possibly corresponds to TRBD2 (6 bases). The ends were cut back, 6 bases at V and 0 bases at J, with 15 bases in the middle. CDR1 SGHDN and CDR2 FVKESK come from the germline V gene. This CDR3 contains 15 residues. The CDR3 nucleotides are TGTGCCAGCAGTAAGGGGCAGGAGGGCTCCTACGAGCAGTACTTC. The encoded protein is CASSKGQEGSYEQYF. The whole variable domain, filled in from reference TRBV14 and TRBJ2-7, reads EAGVTQFPSHSVIEKGQTVTLRCDPISGHDNLYWYRRVMGKEIKFLLHFVKESKQDESGMPNNRFLAERTGGTYSTLKVQPAELEDSGVYFCASSKGQEGSYEQYFGPGTRLTVT.

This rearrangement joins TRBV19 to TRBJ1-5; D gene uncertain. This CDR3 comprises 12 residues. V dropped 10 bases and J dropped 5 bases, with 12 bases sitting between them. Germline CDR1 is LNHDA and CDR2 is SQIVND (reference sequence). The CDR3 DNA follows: TGTGCCATCCCCAGGAAACATCAGCCCCAGCATTTT. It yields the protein CAIPRKHQPQHF. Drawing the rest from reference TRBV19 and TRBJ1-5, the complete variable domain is DGGITQSPKYLFRKEGQNVTLSCEQNLNHDAMYWYRQDPGQGLRLIYYSQIVNDFQKGDIAEGYSVSREKKESFPLTVTSAQKNPTAFYLCAIPRKHQPQHFGDGTRLSIL.

The CDR3 DNA follows: TGTGCCAGCAGCCCGGGCGCAAACACTGAAGCTTTCTTT. Translating gives CASSPGANTEAFF. The rearrangement uses TRBV11-1 and TRBJ1-1; D is undetermined. V lost 5 bases and J lost 2, with 9 bases in between. The V gene's germline CDR1 is SGHAT and CDR2 FQDESV (reference sequence). The CDR3 runs to 13 residues.

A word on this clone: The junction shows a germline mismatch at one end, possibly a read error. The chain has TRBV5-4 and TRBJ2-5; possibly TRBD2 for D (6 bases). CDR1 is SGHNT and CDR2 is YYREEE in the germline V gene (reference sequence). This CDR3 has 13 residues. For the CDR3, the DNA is TGTGTCAGCAGCAAGGAGGGCTTGGAGACCCAGTACTTC. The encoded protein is CVSSKEGLETQYF.

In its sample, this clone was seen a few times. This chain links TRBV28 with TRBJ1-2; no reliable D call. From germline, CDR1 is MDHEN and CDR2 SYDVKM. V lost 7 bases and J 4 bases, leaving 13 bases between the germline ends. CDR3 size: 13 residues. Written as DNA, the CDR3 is TGTGCCAGCACCCGGGTTTCGGGCTATGGCTACACCTTC. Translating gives CASTRVSGYGYTF.

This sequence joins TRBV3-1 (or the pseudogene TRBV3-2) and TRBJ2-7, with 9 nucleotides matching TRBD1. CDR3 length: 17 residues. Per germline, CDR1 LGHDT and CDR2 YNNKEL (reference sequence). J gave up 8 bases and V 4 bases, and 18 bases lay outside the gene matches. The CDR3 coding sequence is TGTGCCAGCAGCCGCCGGTTACCAGGGACAGGGTTTACGAAGCAGTACTTC. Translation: CASSRRLPGTGFTKQYF.

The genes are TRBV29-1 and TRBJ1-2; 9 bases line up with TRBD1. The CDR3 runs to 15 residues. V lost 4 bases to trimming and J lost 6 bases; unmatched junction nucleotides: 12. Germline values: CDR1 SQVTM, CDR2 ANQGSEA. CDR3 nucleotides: TGCAGCGTTGGTGATACCGGGACAGGGCACAATGGCTACACCTTC. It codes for CSVGDTGTGHNGYTF.

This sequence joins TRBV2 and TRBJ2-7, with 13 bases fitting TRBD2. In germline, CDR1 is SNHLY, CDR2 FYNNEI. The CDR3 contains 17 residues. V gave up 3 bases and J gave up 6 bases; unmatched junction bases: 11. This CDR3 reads CASSDPELAGGLFEQYF. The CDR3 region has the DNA TGTGCCAGCAGTGATCCAGAACTAGCGGGGGGGCTCTTCGAGCAGTACTTC.

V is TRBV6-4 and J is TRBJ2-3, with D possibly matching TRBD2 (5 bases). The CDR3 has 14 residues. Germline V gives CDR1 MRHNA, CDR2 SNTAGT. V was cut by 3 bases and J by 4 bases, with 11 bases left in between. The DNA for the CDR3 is TGTGCCAGCAGTGATGGTGGGAGCGCAGATACGCAGTATTTT. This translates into CASSDGGSADTQYF.

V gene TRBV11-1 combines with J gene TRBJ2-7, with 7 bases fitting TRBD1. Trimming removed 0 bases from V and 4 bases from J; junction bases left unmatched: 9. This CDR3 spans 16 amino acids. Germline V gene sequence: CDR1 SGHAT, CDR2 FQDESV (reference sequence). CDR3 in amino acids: CASSLAGDSYRYEQYF. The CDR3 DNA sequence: TGTGCCAGCAGCTTAGCGGGGGACAGTTATCGTTACGAGCAGTACTTC.

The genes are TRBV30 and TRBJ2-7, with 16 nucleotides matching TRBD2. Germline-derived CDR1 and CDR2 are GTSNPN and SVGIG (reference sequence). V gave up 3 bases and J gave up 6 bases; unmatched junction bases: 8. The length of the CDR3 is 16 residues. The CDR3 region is CAWSSGLAGGPGEQYF. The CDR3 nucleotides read TGTGCCTGGAGCTCGGGACTAGCGGGGGGGCCCGGCGAGCAGTACTTC. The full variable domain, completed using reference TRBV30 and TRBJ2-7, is SQTIHQWPATLVQPVGSPLSLECTVEGTSNPNLYWYRQAAGRGLQLLFYSVGIGQISSEVPQNLSASRPQDRQFILSSKKLLLSDSGFYLCAWSSGLAGGPGEQYFGPGTRLTVT.

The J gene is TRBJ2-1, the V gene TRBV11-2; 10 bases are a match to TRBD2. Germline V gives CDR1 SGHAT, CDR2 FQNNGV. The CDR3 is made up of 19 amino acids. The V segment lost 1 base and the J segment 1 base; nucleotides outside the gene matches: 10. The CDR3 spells CASSLGRKLAGLSYNEQFF. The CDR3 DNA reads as TGTGCCAGCAGCTTAGGGAGAAAACTAGCGGGGTTGTCCTACAATGAGCAGTTCTTC.

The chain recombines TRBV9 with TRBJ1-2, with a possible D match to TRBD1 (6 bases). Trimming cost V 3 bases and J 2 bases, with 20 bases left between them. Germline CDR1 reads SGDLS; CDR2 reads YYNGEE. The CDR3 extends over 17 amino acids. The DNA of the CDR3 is TGTGCCAGCAGCGCCATACGAGGGGGGATTGGGAACTATGGCTACACCTTC. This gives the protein CASSAIRGGIGNYGYTF.